The 10 T cell receptor beta chains in this list originate from one sample, sequenced in a study of Ad26.COV2.S vaccination and SARS-CoV-2 variants (dated by TCRdb to the early 2020s). The library was produced with the immunoSEQ multiplex PCR assay. TCRdb mirrors the immuneACCESS table, restricted to in-frame sequences. Some clones are absent from its copies; in checked studies, under half trace to an unresolved V gene, and the reason for the others is unknown. A total of 200,000 to 250,000 clones appear in this sample, roughly 88% of them only once. The ten largest account for roughly a tenth of the sample. In the paper's terms, the treatment or condition label means: some 19 received Ad26.COV2.S at low or high dose, single or two shots; 5 received placebo; per-sample allocation not given. Repertoires of vaccine and placebo recipients were sequenced from samples taken on day 63 after the first injection.

The specimen was peripheral blood, collected in a trial of Ad26.COV2.S vaccine versus placebo. These receptors were taken from a person between 18 and 65 years old who received the Ad26.COV2.S COVID-19 vaccine or a placebo.

This chain links TRBV5-6 with TRBJ2-7; 7 bases map to TRBD2. Germline loops: CDR1 SGHDT, CDR2 YYEEEE. The CDR3 spans 16 residues. Trimming removed 3 bases from V and 6 bases from J; junction bases left unmatched: 15. CDR3 sequence reads: CASSYYPRAGLGEQYF. In DNA, the CDR3 is TGTGCCAGCAGCTATTACCCACGAGCGGGACTTGGCGAGCAGTACTTC.

This chain uses TRBV19 with TRBJ1-2; D is possibly TRBD1 (5 bases). V was pared by 2 bases and J by 7 bases, with 8 bases between. Germline V gene lookup returns CDR1 LNHDA and CDR2 SQIVND (reference sequence). The CDR3 sequence is 12 residues long. The CDR3 protein is CASSIPQGGYTF. The CDR3, as DNA: TGTGCCAGTAGTATACCGCAGGGTGGCTACACCTTC.

The V and J genes are TRBV5-1 and TRBJ2-1, with D unclear. V shed 0 bases and J shed 10 bases, with 14 bases lying between them. The CDR3 covers 14 residues. Germline V gene sequence: CDR1 SGHRS, CDR2 YFSETQ. The CDR3 region is CASSLARFFPEQFF. Here the CDR3 DNA reads TGCGCCAGCAGCTTGGCCCGGTTCTTCCCAGAGCAGTTCTTC.

The chain links TRBV5-1 to TRBJ2-5, with a weak D call TRBD2 (5 bases). Germline CDR1 and CDR2: SGHRS and YFSETQ. The V and J ends lost 4 bases and 0 bases respectively, with 7 bases between them. The CDR3 has 13 residues. The CDR3: CASSEGNQETQYF. The CDR3 coding sequence is TGCGCCAGCAGCGAGGGAAACCAAGAGACCCAGTACTTC.

This clone appeared a few times. V is TRBV4-1 and J is TRBJ1-4; D remains unclear. From germline, CDR1 is MGHRA and CDR2 YSYEKL. The CDR3 has 15 residues. V was trimmed by 0 bases and J by 7 bases, leaving 12 bases between them. The CDR3 region is CASSQDEGLREKLFF. In DNA, the CDR3 is TGCGCCAGCAGCCAAGATGAGGGCCTGCGTGAAAAACTGTTTTTT.

This chain joins TRBV20-1 and TRBJ2-3; D call uncertain. Germline CDR1 is DFQATT and CDR2 is SNEGSKA (reference sequence). The CDR3 length is 11 residues. Trimming shortened V by 5 bases and J by 12 bases, and 15 bases separated the two germline ends. The CDR3 sequence is CSAPFLNSQYF. In DNA, the CDR3 is TGCAGTGCTCCATTCCTTAACAGCCAGTATTTT.

The genes are TRBV28 and TRBJ2-7; no clear D. Trimming shortened V by 4 bases and J by 2 bases, and 12 bases separated the two germline ends. Germline V CDR1 and CDR2: MDHEN, SYDVKM. This CDR3 comprises 14 residues. The CDR3 sequence: CASSWVGSTYEQYF. Here the CDR3 DNA reads TGTGCCAGCAGTTGGGTTGGGTCGACCTACGAGCAGTACTTC.

This chain links TRBV2 with TRBJ2-7; 9 bases line up with TRBD2. The length of the CDR3 is 15 residues. The germline V gene encodes CDR1 SNHLY and CDR2 FYNNEI. Trimming cost V 3 bases and J 1 base; bases outside gene matches: 4. CDR3 nucleotide sequence: TGTGCCAGCAGTGAGGGGGCGGGAGGGTCCTACGAGCAGTACTTC. It specifies CASSEGAGGSYEQYF.

V usage is TRBV27 and J usage is TRBJ1-1; D perhaps matches TRBD1 (6 bases). Germline CDR1 is MNHEY and CDR2 is SMNVEV (reference sequence). The CDR3 spans 16 residues. V was trimmed by 1 base and J by 0 bases, leaving 12 bases between them. CDR3 loop: CASSLLGGYMNTEAFF. The CDR3 nucleotides are TGTGCCAGCAGTTTATTAGGGGGTTACATGAACACTGAAGCTTTCTTT.

The chain links TRBV10-1 to TRBJ1-2, with D possibly TRBD1 on 5 matching bases. Germline CDR1 WNHNN, CDR2 SYGVQD (reference sequence). This CDR3 comprises 15 residues. The V and J ends lost 5 bases and 0 bases respectively, with 13 bases between them. CDR3 in amino acids: CASSPGTATNYGYTF. Written as DNA, the CDR3 is TGCGCCAGCAGTCCCGGGACCGCCACTAACTATGGCTACACCTTC.